What follows are 21 T cell receptor beta chains derived from one specimen sequenced in a study of T cell responses to AZD1222 COVID-19 vaccine. Sequencing was performed with immunoSEQ multiplex PCR; in TCRdb, only in-frame clones are kept and a portion is missing. The repertoire holds roughly 65,000 clones, with over 65% as singletons. Sequenced here: peripheral blood, sampled 28 days after the second AZD1222 dose. These receptors all stem from an adult who received the AZD1222 COVID-19 vaccine.

The chain employs TRBV6-6 and TRBJ1-1; no clear D gene. The CDR3 covers 14 residues. Germline-derived CDR1 and CDR2 are MNHNY and SVGAGI (reference sequence). V was trimmed by 2 bases and J by 7 bases, leaving 14 bases between them. In DNA form, the CDR3 reads TGTGCCAGCAGTTACGAACTCCTGGGAAATGAAGCTTTCTTT. This codes for CASSYELLGNEAFF.

This chain connects TRBV27 to TRBJ1-1, with 9 bases identical to TRBD1. The CDR3 has 15 residues. V dropped 6 bases and J dropped 0; count of bases not matched to a gene: 5. Germline assignment: CDR1 MNHEY and CDR2 SMNVEV (reference sequence). Written as DNA, the CDR3 is TGTGCCAGCAGATCGGGACAGGGTATGAACACTGAAGCTTTCTTT. The encoded protein is CASRSGQGMNTEAFF.

The chain links TRBV10-3 to TRBJ1-1; 8 bases fit TRBD1. Trimming took 0 bases from V and 13 from J; bases not matched to a gene: 19. Germline V lookup: CDR1 ENHRY, CDR2 SYGVKD. CDR3 length: 17 residues. The CDR3: CAISESTLRGTGTGDFF. CDR3 DNA sequence: TGTGCCATCAGTGAGTCGACTCTGCGTGGCACGGGGACAGGCGATTTCTTT.

The CDR3 nucleotides are TGTGCCAGCAACAGGGTTCTCGACACTGAAGCTTTCTTT. Its protein product is CASNRVLDTEAFF. This chain joins TRBV5-8 and TRBJ1-1; D perhaps matches TRBD1 (6 bases). This CDR3 spans 13 amino acids. Trimming shortened V by 6 bases and J by 3 bases, and 12 bases separated the two germline ends. Looked up from germline, CDR1 is SGHTS and CDR2 is YDEGEE.

This chain connects TRBV3-1 (or the pseudogene TRBV3-2) to TRBJ2-1, with D hard to call. The CDR3 spans 15 residues. Germline assignment: CDR1 LGHDT and CDR2 YNNKEL (reference sequence). V gave up 0 bases and J gave up 7 bases, with 13 bases separating them. The CDR3 is CASSQDIGPHNEQFF. The CDR3 DNA reads as TGTGCCAGCAGCCAAGACATCGGACCGCATAATGAGCAGTTCTTC.

V usage is TRBV10-3 and J usage is TRBJ1-1, with TRBD1 as a possible D gene (5 bases). Deletions cut 7 bases from V and 2 bases from J, with 17 bases between. The CDR3 runs to 15 residues. Germline V gives CDR1 ENHRY, CDR2 SYGVKD. For the CDR3, the DNA is TGTGCCATCAAGGGTGGGACCGACTATAACACTGAAGCTTTCTTT. Translated, it gives CAIKGGTDYNTEAFF.

The chain has TRBV30 and TRBJ1-2; D is unresolved. This CDR3 has 13 residues. Germline V CDR1 and CDR2: GTSNPN, SVGIG (reference sequence). The V gene lost 3 bases and the J gene lost 2 bases, with 10 bases spanning the gap. The CDR3 nucleotides are TGTGCCTGGAGGAACCTGGGGAACTATGGCTACACCTTC. Protein sequence: CAWRNLGNYGYTF.

This chain links TRBV4-1 with TRBJ2-5; D uncertain. Germline lookup yields CDR1 MGHRA and CDR2 YSYEKL. V lost 1 base to trimming and J lost 5 bases, with 11 bases between them. CDR3 length: 14 amino acids. CDR3 in DNA: TGCGCCAGCAGCCAAGGATTTAGTGAGGAGACCCAGTACTTC. Translated: CASSQGFSEETQYF.

The chain links TRBV27 to TRBJ2-1; D is perhaps TRBD2 (6 bases). The V gene lost 4 bases and the J gene lost 2 bases, with 12 bases spanning the gap. The CDR3 is 15 amino acids. Germline CDR1 MNHEY, CDR2 SMNVEV (reference sequence). In DNA, the CDR3 is TGTGCCAGCAGTTCGGGGGTCAGAACCTACAATGAGCAGTTCTTC. Translation: CASSSGVRTYNEQFF.

The chain carries TRBV11-3 and TRBJ1-1; D not certain. Germline CDR1 SGHNT, CDR2 YENEEA. Trimming pared 1 base from V and 8 bases from J, leaving 11 bases between. The CDR3 covers 13 residues. CDR3 DNA: TGTGCCAGCAGCTTAGCGGCCGGGTTGGAAGCTTTCTTT. Translation: CASSLAAGLEAFF.

V and J are TRBV25-1 and TRBJ2-1; D ambiguous. The CDR3 is 15 amino acids. The germline CDR1 and CDR2 sequences are MGHDK and SYGVNS. The V end was cut by 2 bases, the J end by 6 bases, with 14 bases between. CDR3 coding DNA: TGTGCCAGCAGTGAAGAGGTCCGGGCCTTCAATGAGCAGTTCTTC. Its protein is CASSEEVRAFNEQFF.

The chain recombines TRBV4-1 with TRBJ2-3, with 14 bases identical to TRBD2. The CDR3 loop spans 18 amino acids. V dropped 0 bases and J dropped 3; count of bases not matched to a gene: 5. Germline CDR1 is MGHRA and CDR2 is YSYEKL. Here the CDR3 DNA reads TGCGCCAGCAGCCAAGAGACTAGCGGGGGGGCCCGTACAGATACGCAGTATTTT. Translated: CASSQETSGGARTDTQYF.

The J gene is TRBJ2-3, the V gene TRBV27; D may be TRBD1 (5 bases). Germline loops: CDR1 MNHEY, CDR2 SMNVEV (reference sequence). The CDR3 totals 15 residues. Trimming shortened V by 6 bases and J by 0 bases, and 13 bases separated the two germline ends. CDR3 bases: TGTGCCAGCAGCCTGCAGGGATCTAGCACAGATACGCAGTATTTT. It codes for CASSLQGSSTDTQYF.

This clone was found once. The CDR3 DNA reads as TGCGCCAGCAGCTCCAACGGGGCGGACTATGGCTACACCTTC. This gives the protein CASSSNGADYGYTF. The genes are TRBV5-1 and TRBJ1-2; D is perhaps TRBD1 (5 bases). Germline V gives CDR1 SGHRS, CDR2 YFSETQ. The length of the CDR3 is 14 residues. V lost 3 bases and J lost 3, with 12 bases in between.

Details on this clone: Other nucleotide sequences from this sample produce the same CDR3. CDR3 in amino acids: CASSLEISTEAFF. The CDR3, as DNA: TGTGCCAGCAGCTTAGAAATCTCCACTGAAGCTTTCTTT. This chain joins TRBV7-2 and TRBJ1-1; no clear D gene. Germline values: CDR1 SGHTA, CDR2 FQGNSA. Trimming pared 1 base from V and 4 bases from J, leaving 7 bases between. The CDR3 contains 13 residues. Based on the CDR3 plus reference TRBV7-2 and TRBJ1-1, the full variable domain is GAGVSQSPSNKVTEKGKDVELRCDPISGHTALYWYRQSLGQGLEFLIYFQGNSAPDKSGLPSDRFSAERTGGSVSTLTIQRTQQEDSAVYLCASSLEISTEAFFGQGTRLTVV.

The chain couples TRBV20-1 to TRBJ1-4; D uncertain. Germline CDR1 and CDR2: DFQATT and SNEGSKA (reference sequence). This CDR3 has 11 amino acids. V was cut by 1 base and J by 7 bases, with 4 bases left in between. CDR3 DNA: TGCAGTGCTAGAGTGGGTGAAAAACTGTTTTTT. Protein sequence: CSARVGEKLFF.

V and J are TRBV6-5 and TRBJ2-7; D is perhaps TRBD2 (6 bases). Germline V CDR1 and CDR2: MNHEY, SVGAGI. The V end lost 2 bases, the J end lost 5 bases, and 13 bases lay between the germline ends. CDR3 length equals 14 residues. In nucleotides, the CDR3 is TGTGCCAGCAGTTACCCCGGGAGCACCCACGAGCAGTACTTC. Residues: CASSYPGSTHEQYF.

V gene TRBV6-5 combines with J gene TRBJ1-2, with D unresolved. V dropped 7 bases and J dropped 1 base, with 7 bases sitting between them. The CDR3 is 12 amino acids. Germline CDR1 is MNHEY and CDR2 is SVGAGI. Written as DNA, the CDR3 is TGTGCCAGCAATCGCCTTAACTATGGCTACACCTTC. Its translation: CASNRLNYGYTF.

This clone was seen at least ten times. The chain links TRBV3-1 (or the pseudogene TRBV3-2) to TRBJ1-1; 10 nucleotides align to TRBD1. V lost 6 bases and J lost 4; bases outside the gene matches: 5. The CDR3 runs to 14 residues. Germline V gives CDR1 LGHDT, CDR2 YNNKEL (reference sequence). The CDR3 is CASSLGQGFTEAFF. CDR3 coding DNA: TGTGCCAGCAGTCTGGGACAGGGGTTCACTGAAGCTTTCTTT.

This clone was found a few times. This chain connects TRBV29-1 to TRBJ1-2, with D possibly matching TRBD1 (5 bases). The length of the CDR3 is 12 residues. Trimming stripped 4 bases from V and 5 bases from J, with 11 bases between. From germline, CDR1 is SQVTM and CDR2 ANQGSEA. CDR3 bases: TGCAGCGTTGTCCCCCCAGGGTATGGCTACACCTTC. The encoded protein is CSVVPPGYGYTF.

This clone was observed a few times. The rearrangement joins TRBV4-1 to TRBJ2-1; D unresolved. The CDR3 consists of 13 residues. The germline V gene encodes CDR1 MGHRA and CDR2 YSYEKL. Trimming removed 1 base at V and 8 bases at J, with 9 bases between. The CDR3 DNA reads TGCGCCAGCAGCCAAGTGACCTTCGATGAGCAGTTCTTC. As protein: CASSQVTFDEQFF.